Below, 9 T cell receptor beta chains from the same sample are listed, as sequenced in a study of T cells after yellow fever vaccination. TCRdb fed the 5' RACE reads into MiXCR, producing one record per CDR3 protein. Counted here are 300,000 or so distinct CDR3 sequences, about 6.9% occurring once; the ten biggest clones make up over 15%. The sample in question was PBMCs, obtained roughly 46 days after the first yellow fever vaccination. The receptors stem from a man aged 18 to 29 who received the YFV17D yellow fever vaccine.

This clonotype appeared a few times. The chain has TRBV7-3 and TRBJ1-1; D possibly corresponds to TRBD1 (5 bases). V was shortened by 5 bases and J by 4 bases, with 11 bases between the two germline ends. The CDR3 extends over 13 amino acids. CDR1 and CDR2 from the germline V gene are SGHTA and FQGTGA. This CDR3 is CASSDGGGTEAFF. The CDR3 DNA sequence: TGTGCCAGCAGCGACGGGGGGGGCACTGAAGCTTTCTTT.

The chain carries TRBV3-1 and TRBJ2-1; no reliable D call. Trimming removed 2 bases at V and 3 bases at J, with 11 bases between. The germline gives CDR1 LGHDT, CDR2 YNNKEL (reference sequence). This CDR3 spans 15 amino acids. The DNA of the CDR3 is TGTGCCAGCAGCCAATCTCGGCTAAGCTACAATGAGCAGTTCTTC. This encodes CASSQSRLSYNEQFF.

The chain is built from TRBV6-1 and TRBJ1-1; D call uncertain. This CDR3 has 14 residues. Trimming took 6 bases from V and 1 from J, leaving 12 bases between them. In germline, CDR1 is MNHNS, CDR2 SASEGT. The CDR3 DNA reads as TGTGCCAGCAGACAGACGGGTTGGAACACTGAAGCTTTCTTT. Translated, it gives CASRQTGWNTEAFF.

The chain recombines TRBV29-1 with TRBJ2-3; D is uncertain. V was pared by 5 bases and J by 6 bases, with 15 bases between. There are 13 residues in the CDR3. Germline assignment: CDR1 SQVTM and CDR2 ANQGSEA. The CDR3 here is CSVSLVLKDTQYF. Written as DNA, the CDR3 is TGCAGCGTTTCTTTGGTACTTAAGGATACGCAGTATTTT.

The sample holds a few counts of this clonotype. V is TRBV19 and J is TRBJ1-5; a possible D gene is TRBD1 (5 bases). The germline V and J ends were trimmed by 9 bases and 0 bases, with 12 bases remaining between them. CDR1 is LNHDA and CDR2 is SQIVND in the germline V gene (reference sequence). CDR3 length: 14 residues. The CDR3 region is CASRSGYSNQPQHF. The CDR3 DNA sequence: TGTGCCAGCCGTTCAGGGTATAGCAATCAGCCCCAGCATTTT.

Only a few counts were recorded for this clonotype. This chain links TRBV7-2 with TRBJ1-1; maybe TRBD1 (6 bases). Germline assignment: CDR1 SGHTA and CDR2 FQGNSA. Trimming cost V 3 bases and J 4 bases, with 9 bases left between them. There are 13 residues in the CDR3. The chain's CDR3 is CASSFTGFTEAFF. For the CDR3, the DNA is TGTGCCAGCAGCTTTACAGGGTTCACTGAAGCTTTCTTT.

In its sample, this clonotype was seen a few times. The rearrangement uses TRBV7-2 and TRBJ2-5; 8 nucleotides line up with TRBD1. The CDR3 loop spans 16 amino acids. V dropped 5 bases and J dropped 4; count of bases not matched to a gene: 12. Germline V gene data show CDR1 as SGHTA and CDR2 as FQGNSA. CDR3 nucleotide sequence: TGTGCCAGCAGCCCAACGCTGGGCAGGGGGCGAGAGACCCAGTACTTC. Its protein product is CASSPTLGRGRETQYF.

This clonotype appeared a few times. CDR3 in DNA: TGCAGTGCTAGAGGGTGGGGCACCGCCCAAGAGACCCAGTACTTC. Its translation: CSARGWGTAQETQYF. This sequence joins TRBV20-1 and TRBJ2-5, with D possibly TRBD1 on 5 matching bases. The germline CDR1 and CDR2 sequences are DFQATT and SNEGSKA (reference sequence). V lost 1 base to trimming and J lost 1 base, with 13 bases between them. The CDR3 loop spans 15 amino acids.

This clonotype was counted only a few times. The chain links TRBV30 to TRBJ1-3, with D hard to call. Trimming left V 6 bases short and J 2 bases short, with 14 bases between. This CDR3 is 14 amino acids long. Germline V CDR1 and CDR2: GTSNPN, SVGIG (reference sequence). CDR3 DNA sequence: TGTGCCTGCTCGCCCGCGCCCACTGGAAACACCATATATTTT. Translating gives CACSPAPTGNTIYF.